Listed here are 2 T cell receptor beta chains from one sample, sequenced in a study of blood T cell repertoires in COVID-19. The repertoire was sequenced with immunoSEQ multiplex PCR; TCRdb's copy has only in-frame clones and lacks some. The profile shows about 65,000 clones, about 82% of them singletons. Sequenced: peripheral blood. These receptor sequences come from a human donor in a cohort sampled during active COVID-19.

The chain employs TRBV6-4 and TRBJ2-2, with 7 bases identical to TRBD1. J was trimmed by 0 bases and V by 6 bases; bases with no gene match: 13. CDR3 length: 18 residues. The germline CDR1 and CDR2 sequences are MRHNA and SNTAGT. The CDR3: CASSLFSLQGANTGELFF. CDR3 nucleotides: TGTGCCAGCAGCCTCTTTTCCCTTCAGGGGGCGAACACCGGGGAGCTGTTTTTT.

J is TRBJ1-1 and V is TRBV19; 9 bases fit TRBD1. The ends lost 11 bases at V and 1 base at J; junction bases unmatched: 14. Germline V gene sequence: CDR1 LNHDA, CDR2 SQIVND (reference sequence). The CDR3 is 16 amino acids. In nucleotides, the CDR3 is TGTGCCTTGGCCCAACCCAAGGGACAGGGGAACACTGAAGCTTTCTTT. Protein: CALAQPKGQGNTEAFF.